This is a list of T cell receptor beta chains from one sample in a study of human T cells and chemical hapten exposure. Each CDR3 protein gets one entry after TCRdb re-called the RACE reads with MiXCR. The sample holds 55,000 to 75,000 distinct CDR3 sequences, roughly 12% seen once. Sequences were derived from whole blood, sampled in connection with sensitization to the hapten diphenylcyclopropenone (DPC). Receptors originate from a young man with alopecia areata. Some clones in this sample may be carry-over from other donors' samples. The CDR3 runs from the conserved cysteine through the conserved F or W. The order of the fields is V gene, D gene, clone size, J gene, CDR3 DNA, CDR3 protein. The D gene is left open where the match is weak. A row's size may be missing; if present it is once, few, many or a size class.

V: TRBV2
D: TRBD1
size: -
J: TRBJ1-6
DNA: TGTGCCAGCAGTCCTGTGACAGGGCTGCATTCACCCCTCCACTTT
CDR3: CASSPVTGLHSPLHF

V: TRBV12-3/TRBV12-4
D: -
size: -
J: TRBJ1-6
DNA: TGTGCCAGCAGCTTTACGACAGCTACCTATAATTCACCCCTCCACTTT
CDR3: CASSFTTATYNSPLHF

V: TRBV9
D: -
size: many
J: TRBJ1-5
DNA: TGTGCCAGCAGCGTCGGTAGCAATCAGCCCCAGCATTTT
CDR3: CASSVGSNQPQHF

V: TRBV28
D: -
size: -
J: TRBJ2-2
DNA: TGTGCCAGCAGTTTAATTTTCGGGGAGCTGTTTTTT
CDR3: CASSLIFGELFF

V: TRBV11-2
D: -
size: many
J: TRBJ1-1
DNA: TGTGCCAGCAACTTACGGCGCGGCACTGAAGCTTTCTTT
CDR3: CASNLRRGTEAFF

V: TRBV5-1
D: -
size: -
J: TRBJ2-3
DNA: TGCGCCAGCAGCTTGTATAAGGGTACGCAGTATTTT
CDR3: CASSLYKGTQYF

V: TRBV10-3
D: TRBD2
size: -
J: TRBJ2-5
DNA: TGTGCCATCAGTCAAACTAGCGGGGGAAACCAAGAGACCCAGTACTTC
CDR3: CAISQTSGGNQETQYF

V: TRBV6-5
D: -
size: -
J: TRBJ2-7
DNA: TGTGCCAGCAGAGTGACAGCCGCCTACGAGCAGTACTTC
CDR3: CASRVTAAYEQYF

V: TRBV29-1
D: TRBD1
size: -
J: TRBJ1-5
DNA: TGCAGCGTTGGGGACAGGGACGGCAATCAGCCCCAGCATTTT
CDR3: CSVGDRDGNQPQHF

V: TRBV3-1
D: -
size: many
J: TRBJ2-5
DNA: TGTGCCAGCAGCCAAGATCTAAGAGGCGAGACCCAGTACTTC
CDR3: CASSQDLRGETQYF

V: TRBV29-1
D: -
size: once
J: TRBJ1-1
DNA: TGCAGCGTTGTCCAAAGAGGCAGAAACACTGAAGCTCTCTTT
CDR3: CSVVQRGRNTEALF

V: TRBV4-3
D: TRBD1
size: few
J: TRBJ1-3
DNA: TGCGCCAGCAGCCAAGAAGCCGACAGGGGTGGAAACACCATATATTTT
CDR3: CASSQEADRGGNTIYF

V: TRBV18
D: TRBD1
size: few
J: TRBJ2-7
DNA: TGTGCCAGCTCACTGGACAGGGCTTCCTACGAGCAGTACTTC
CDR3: CASSLDRASYEQYF

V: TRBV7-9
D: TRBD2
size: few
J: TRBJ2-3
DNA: TGTGCCAGCAGCGCCACGGGGGGGGATGGCACAGATACGCAGTATTTT
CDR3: CASSATGGDGTDTQYF

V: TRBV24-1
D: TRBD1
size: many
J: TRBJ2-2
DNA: TGTGCCACCAGTGATTTTGGGACAGCGAACACCGGGGAGCTGTTTTTT
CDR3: CATSDFGTANTGELFF

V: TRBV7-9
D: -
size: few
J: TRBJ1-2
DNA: TGTGCCAGCAGCTCGGGACTTATGAGGGGCTACACCTTC
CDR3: CASSSGLMRGYTF

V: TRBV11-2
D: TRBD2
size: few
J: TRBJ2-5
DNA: TGTGCCAGCAGCTTAAGCGGGGCGTCAGAGACCCAGTACTTC
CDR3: CASSLSGASETQYF

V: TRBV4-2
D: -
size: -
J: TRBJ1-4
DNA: TGTGCCAGCAGCCAATTAACTAATGAAAAACTGTTTTTT
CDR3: CASSQLTNEKLFF

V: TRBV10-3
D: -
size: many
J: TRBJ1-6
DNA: TGTGCCACCCTAAGGGAGGGAACTTATAATTCACCCCTCCACTTT
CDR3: CATLREGTYNSPLHF

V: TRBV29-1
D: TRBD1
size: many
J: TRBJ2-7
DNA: TGCAGCGTTGGGACACGGGACAGATACTACGAGCAGTACTTC
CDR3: CSVGTRDRYYEQYF

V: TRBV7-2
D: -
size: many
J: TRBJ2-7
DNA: TGTGCCAGCAGCCCGGCGGACGGAGGCGAGCAGTACTTC
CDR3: CASSPADGGEQYF

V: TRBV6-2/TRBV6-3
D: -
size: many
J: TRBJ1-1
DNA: TGTGCCAGCAGTTACATCGGAGAACCTGAAGCTTTCTTT
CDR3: CASSYIGEPEAFF

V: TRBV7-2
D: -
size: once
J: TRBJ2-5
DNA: TGTGCCAGCAGCCCAGGAGGGGGGCGGGAGACCCAGTACTTC
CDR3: CASSPGGGRETQYF

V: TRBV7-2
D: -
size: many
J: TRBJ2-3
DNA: TGTGCCAGCAGCTTAGTCCCTAGTCTGGCAGATACGCAGTATTTT
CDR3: CASSLVPSLADTQYF

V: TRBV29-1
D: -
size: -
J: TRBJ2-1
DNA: TGCAGCGTTGGGGTAACCGGAACCTACAATGAGCAGTTCTTC
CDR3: CSVGVTGTYNEQFF

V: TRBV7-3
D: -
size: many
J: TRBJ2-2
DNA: TGTGCCAGCAGCTTAGACAGGTGGAACACCGGGGAGCTGTTTTTT
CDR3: CASSLDRWNTGELFF

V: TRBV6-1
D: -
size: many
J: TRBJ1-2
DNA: TGTGCCAGCAGTAGGGCAGGGAACTATGGCTACACCTTC
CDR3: CASSRAGNYGYTF

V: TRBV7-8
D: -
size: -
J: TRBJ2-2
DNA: TGTGCCAGCAGCCTACGAGCCAGCGGGAACACCGGGGAGCTGTTTTTT
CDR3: CASSLRASGNTGELFF

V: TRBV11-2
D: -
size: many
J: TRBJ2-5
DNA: TGTGCCAGCAGCCCGACCAGGGGGAGGCAAGAGACCCAGTACTTC
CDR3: CASSPTRGRQETQYF

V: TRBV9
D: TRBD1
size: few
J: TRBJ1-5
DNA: TGTGCCAGCAGCGCACAGGGGGCTTTCTATCAGCCCCAGCATTTT
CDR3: CASSAQGAFYQPQHF

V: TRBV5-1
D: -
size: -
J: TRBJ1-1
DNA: TGCGCCAGTAGACAAGGGGGGCAGTTCGATGAAGCTTTCTTT
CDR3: CASRQGGQFDEAFF

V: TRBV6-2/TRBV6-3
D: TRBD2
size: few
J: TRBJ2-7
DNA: TGTGCCAGCATCTCCGGGACTAGCGGGGCTTACGAGCAGTACTTC
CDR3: CASISGTSGAYEQYF

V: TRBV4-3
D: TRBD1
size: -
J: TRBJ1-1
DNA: TGCGCCAGCAGCCAAGATGAATGGACAGGTGAAGCTTTCTTT
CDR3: CASSQDEWTGEAFF

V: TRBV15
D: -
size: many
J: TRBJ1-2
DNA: TGTGCCACCAGCAGAGATTACAGCTATGGCTACACCTTC
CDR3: CATSRDYSYGYTF

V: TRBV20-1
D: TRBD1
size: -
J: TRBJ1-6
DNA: TGCAGTGCTAGCGGGACAGCTAATAATTCACCCCTCCACTTT
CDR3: CSASGTANNSPLHF

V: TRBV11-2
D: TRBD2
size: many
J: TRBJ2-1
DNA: TGTGCCAGCAGCTTAGTAGCGGGGGGGCCCTACAATGAGCAGTTCTTC
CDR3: CASSLVAGGPYNEQFF

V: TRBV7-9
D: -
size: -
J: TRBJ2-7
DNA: TGTGCCAGCAGCTTTCAAGGGCAATTCTACGAGCAGTACTTC
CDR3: CASSFQGQFYEQYF

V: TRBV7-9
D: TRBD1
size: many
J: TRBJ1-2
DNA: TGTGCCAGCAGCTTTACTCGAGGGGGCTTTCACTATGGCTACACCTTC
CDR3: CASSFTRGGFHYGYTF

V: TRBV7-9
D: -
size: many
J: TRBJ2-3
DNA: TGTGCCAGCGGATTTAGGGACAAGTCGGAGCCAGATACGCAGTATTTT
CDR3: CASGFRDKSEPDTQYF

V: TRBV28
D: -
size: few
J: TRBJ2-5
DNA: TGTGCCAGCAGTTCCCCGGGACGCGCATCCTATGCCCAGTACTTC
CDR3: CASSSPGRASYAQYF

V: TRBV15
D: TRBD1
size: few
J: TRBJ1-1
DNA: TGTGCCACCAGCGGGGACAGGGGTGGTGGCACTGAAGCTTTCTTT
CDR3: CATSGDRGGGTEAFF

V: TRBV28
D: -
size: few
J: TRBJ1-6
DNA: TGTGCCAGCAGCGGGGGGAAATCCTATAATTCACCCCTCCACTTT
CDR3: CASSGGKSYNSPLHF

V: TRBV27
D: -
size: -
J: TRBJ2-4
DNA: TGTGCCAGCAGCTTGAACAGGGTTGACATTCAGTACTTC
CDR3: CASSLNRVDIQYF

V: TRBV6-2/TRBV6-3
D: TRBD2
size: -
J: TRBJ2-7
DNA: TGTGCCAGCAGTTACGGACTAGCGGCGGACTACGAGCAGTACTTC
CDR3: CASSYGLAADYEQYF

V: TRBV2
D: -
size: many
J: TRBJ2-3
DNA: TGTGCCAGTCCGGACAGTGACACAGATACGCAGTATTTT
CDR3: CASPDSDTDTQYF

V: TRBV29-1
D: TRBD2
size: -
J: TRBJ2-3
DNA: TGCAGCGCGGCGGGAGGGGATACGCAGTATTTT
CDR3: CSAAGGDTQYF

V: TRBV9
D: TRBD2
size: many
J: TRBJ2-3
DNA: TGTGCCAGCAGCGCACTCGGGGGGGCTGGCACAGATACGCAGTATTTT
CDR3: CASSALGGAGTDTQYF

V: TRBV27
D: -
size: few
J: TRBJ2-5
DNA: TGTGCCAGCAGTCTCGTTCACCAAGAGACCCAGTACTTC
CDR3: CASSLVHQETQYF

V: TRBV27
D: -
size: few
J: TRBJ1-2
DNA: TGTGCCAGCAGTTCGGGGAGCCGAGCCCTCTATGGCTACACCTTC
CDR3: CASSSGSRALYGYTF

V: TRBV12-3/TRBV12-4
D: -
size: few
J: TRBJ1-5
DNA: TGTGCCAGCAGTTTAGGGGCCCCTAAGGCTCCCCAGCATTTT
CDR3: CASSLGAPKAPQHF

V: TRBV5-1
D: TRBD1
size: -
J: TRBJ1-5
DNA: TGCGCCAGCAGCTGGGGGACAGCGGATAATCAGCCCCAGCATTTT
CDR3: CASSWGTADNQPQHF

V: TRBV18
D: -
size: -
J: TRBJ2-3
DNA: TGTGCCAGCTCACCCCCTTCGGGACTCAGCACAGATACGCAGTATTTT
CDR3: CASSPPSGLSTDTQYF

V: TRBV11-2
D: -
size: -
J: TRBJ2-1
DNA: TGTGCCAGCAGCTTAGCTTTTAGCGGATCCTACAATGAGCAGTTCTTC
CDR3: CASSLAFSGSYNEQFF

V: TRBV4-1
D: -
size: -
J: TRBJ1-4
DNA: TGCGCCAGCAGCCAAGTGCGGACCACTAATGAAAAACTGTTTTTT
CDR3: CASSQVRTTNEKLFF

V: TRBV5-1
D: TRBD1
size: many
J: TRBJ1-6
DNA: TGCGCCAGCAGCTGGGGGACAGGTAATTCACCCCTCCACTTT
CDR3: CASSWGTGNSPLHF